The TCR beta chain under discussion was sequenced for a study of cytotoxic CD8 clonotypes in ibrutinib-treated CLL. Overall study: Investigators collected response samples after a median roughly 12 months of treatment, range 6 to 36. Study-wide points: Clonality rose at ibrutinib response and fell back toward baseline at progression.

On this clone itself: Antigen unknown.

Frozen PBMC stocks contributed about 1.8 micrograms of genomic DNA to the TCR beta libraries. Investigators sought sequencing depths of between 1 in 200,000 and 1 in 1 million T cells. Produced via immunoSEQ multiplex PCR; TCRdb's table is partial and in-frame only. The sample lists around 40,000 clones, under 80% occurring once. The CDR3 sequence is 15 residues long. V lost 3 bases and J lost 6; bases outside the gene matches: 9. The J gene is TRBJ2-7, the V gene TRBV23-1, with 9 bases matching TRBD1. TRBV23-1 is sorted into the ORF group, with uncertain function. This clonotype originated in a human donor with chronic lymphocytic leukemia. Sample: PBMCs, taken at disease progression, from a patient treated with ibrutinib. CDR3 in amino acids: CASSQPGQGVSEQYF. The CDR3 region has the DNA TGCGCCAGCAGTCAGCCGGGACAGGGAGTAAGCGAGCAGTACTTC.